Given below is one T cell receptor (beta chain) in context. Study processing details: As immunoSEQ supplied junction-only sequences (without quality scores), filtering differed. Sequencing was performed with immunoSEQ multiplex PCR; in TCRdb, only in-frame clones are kept and a portion is missing. From that table come the V and J calls and clone size; the DNA was used to work out D and trimming. The sample lists under 1,100,000 clones, more than 60% occurring once. Germline V gives CDR1 SNHLY, CDR2 FYNNEI. This CDR3 comprises 15 residues. The V gene end was trimmed by 4 bases and the J gene end by 10 bases; junction bases not matched to a gene: 8. This sample was taken from a study of shared clonotypes between healthy human individuals. Whole-study context: Donors consisted of a couple of women and a few men between 18 and 49.

Sequencing was done on a sample of memory CD4+ T cells sorted from blood. Indicated subset: CD45RA-negative fraction. The chain employs TRBV2 and TRBJ1-6; TRBD1 agrees at 9 bases. The source of this sequence is a man aged 18 to 30 in good health. As DNA, the CDR3 is TGTGCCAGCAGTGTCTTGGGACAGGGTGGGTCACCCCTCCACTTT. This encodes CASSVLGQGGSPLHF.